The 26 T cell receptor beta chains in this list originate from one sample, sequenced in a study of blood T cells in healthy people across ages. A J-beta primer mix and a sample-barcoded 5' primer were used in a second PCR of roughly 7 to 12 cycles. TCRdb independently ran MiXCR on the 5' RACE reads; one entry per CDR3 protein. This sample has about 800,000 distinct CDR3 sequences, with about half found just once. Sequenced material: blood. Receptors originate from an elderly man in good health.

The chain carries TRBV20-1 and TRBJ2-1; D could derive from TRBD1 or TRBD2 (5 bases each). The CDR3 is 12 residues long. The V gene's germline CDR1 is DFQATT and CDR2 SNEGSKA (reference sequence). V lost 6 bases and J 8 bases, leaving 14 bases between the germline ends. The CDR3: CSALGTHYEQFF. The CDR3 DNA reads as TGCAGTGCACTCGGGACCCACTATGAGCAGTTCTTC.

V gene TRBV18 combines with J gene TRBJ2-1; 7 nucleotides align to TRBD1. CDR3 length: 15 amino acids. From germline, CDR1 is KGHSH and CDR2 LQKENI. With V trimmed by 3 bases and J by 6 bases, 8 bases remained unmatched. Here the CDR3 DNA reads TGTGCCAGCTCACCGGCGACAGGGCCCTCCAATGAGCAGTTCTTC. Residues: CASSPATGPSNEQFF.

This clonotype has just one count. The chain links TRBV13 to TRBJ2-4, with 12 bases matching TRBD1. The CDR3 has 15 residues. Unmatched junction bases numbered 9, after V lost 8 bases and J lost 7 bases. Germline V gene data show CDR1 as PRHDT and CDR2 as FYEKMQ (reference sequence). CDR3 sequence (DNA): TGTGCCAGCTCTCCGGGACAGGGGGCAACCAACATTCAGTACTTC. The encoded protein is CASSPGQGATNIQYF.

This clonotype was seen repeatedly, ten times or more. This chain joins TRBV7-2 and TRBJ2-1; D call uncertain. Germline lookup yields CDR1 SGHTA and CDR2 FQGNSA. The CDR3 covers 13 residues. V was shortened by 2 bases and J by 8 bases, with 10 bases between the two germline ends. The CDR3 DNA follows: TGTGCCAGCAGCTTAAGGATGGCTTATGAGCAGTTCTTC. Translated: CASSLRMAYEQFF.

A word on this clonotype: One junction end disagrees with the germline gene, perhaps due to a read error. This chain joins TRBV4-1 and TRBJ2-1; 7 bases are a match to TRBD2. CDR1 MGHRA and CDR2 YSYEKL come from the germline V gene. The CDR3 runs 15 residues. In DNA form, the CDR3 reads TGCGCCAGCAGCTCCCCGGGGGGATTATACATTGAGCAGTTCTTC. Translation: CASSSPGGLYIEQFF.

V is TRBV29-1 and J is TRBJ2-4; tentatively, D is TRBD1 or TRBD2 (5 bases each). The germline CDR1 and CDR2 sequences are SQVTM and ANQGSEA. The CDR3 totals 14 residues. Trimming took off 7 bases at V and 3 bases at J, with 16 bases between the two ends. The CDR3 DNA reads TGCAGCGCATCCCCGGCAGGGAGCAAAAACATTCAGTACTTC. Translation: CSASPAGSKNIQYF.

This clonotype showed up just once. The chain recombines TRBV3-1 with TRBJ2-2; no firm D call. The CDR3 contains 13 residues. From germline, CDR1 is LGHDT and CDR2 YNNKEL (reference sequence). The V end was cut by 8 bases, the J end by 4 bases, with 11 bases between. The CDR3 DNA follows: TGTGCCAGCCGGCAGCAGGCCACCGGGGAGCTGTTTTTT. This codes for CASRQQATGELFF.

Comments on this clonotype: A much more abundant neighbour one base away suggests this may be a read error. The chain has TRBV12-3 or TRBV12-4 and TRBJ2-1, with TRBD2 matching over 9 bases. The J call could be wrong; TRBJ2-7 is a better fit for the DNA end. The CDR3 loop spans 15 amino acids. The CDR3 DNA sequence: TGTGCCAGTCGGAGGTGGGCTAGCGGGAACAATGAGCAGTACTTC. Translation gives CASRRWASGNNEQYF.

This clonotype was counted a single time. CDR3 in amino acids: CASNVGGTHSPLHF. CDR3 bases: TGTGCCAGCAACGTGGGGGGGACCCATTCACCCCTCCACTTT. The chain links TRBV28 to TRBJ1-6; D possibly corresponds to TRBD1 (5 bases). The germline V and J ends were trimmed by 7 bases and 8 bases, with 15 bases remaining between them. The CDR3 covers 14 residues. Germline CDR1 reads MDHEN; CDR2 reads SYDVKM.

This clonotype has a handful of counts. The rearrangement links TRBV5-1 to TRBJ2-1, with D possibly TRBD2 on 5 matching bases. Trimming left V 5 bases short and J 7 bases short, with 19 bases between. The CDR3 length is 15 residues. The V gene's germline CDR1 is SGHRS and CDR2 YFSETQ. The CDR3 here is CASSPGEFRRNEQFF. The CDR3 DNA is TGCGCCAGCAGTCCTGGGGAGTTCAGGCGAAATGAGCAGTTCTTC.

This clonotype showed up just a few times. In nucleotides, the CDR3 is TGCAGTGCTGTGGACAGGGGTAACACCGGGGAGCTGTTTTTT. Translated, it gives CSAVDRGNTGELFF. The chain combines TRBV20-1 with TRBJ2-2; 9 bases agree with TRBD1. CDR1 and CDR2 (germline): DFQATT, SNEGSKA (reference sequence). The CDR3 is 14 residues long. After removal of 5 bases from V and 2 bases from J, the junction contained 3 bases not matched to a gene.

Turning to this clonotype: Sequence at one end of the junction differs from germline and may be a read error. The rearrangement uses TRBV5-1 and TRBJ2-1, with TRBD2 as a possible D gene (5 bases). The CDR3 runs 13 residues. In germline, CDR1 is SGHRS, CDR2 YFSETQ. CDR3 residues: CASTVDLNGERFF. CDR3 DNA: TGCGCCAGCACCGTGGACCTTAATGGGGAGCGGTTCTTC.

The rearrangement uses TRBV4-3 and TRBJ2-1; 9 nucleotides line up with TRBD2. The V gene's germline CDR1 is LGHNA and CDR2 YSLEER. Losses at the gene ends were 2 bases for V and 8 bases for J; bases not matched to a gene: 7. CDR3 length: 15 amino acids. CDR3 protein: CASSQIIAGADEQFF. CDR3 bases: TGCGCCAGCAGCCAAATAATAGCGGGGGCGGATGAGCAGTTCTTC.

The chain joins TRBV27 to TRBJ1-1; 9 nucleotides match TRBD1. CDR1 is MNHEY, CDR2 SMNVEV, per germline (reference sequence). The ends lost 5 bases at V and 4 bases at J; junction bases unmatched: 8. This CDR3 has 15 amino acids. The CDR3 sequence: CASSPGDRAFTEAFF. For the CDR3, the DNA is TGTGCCAGCAGTCCTGGGGACAGGGCATTCACTGAAGCTTTCTTT.

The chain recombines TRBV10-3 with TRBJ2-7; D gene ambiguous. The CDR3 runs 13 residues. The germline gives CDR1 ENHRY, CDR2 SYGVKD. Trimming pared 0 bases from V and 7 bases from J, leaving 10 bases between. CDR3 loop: CAISESNYNEQYF. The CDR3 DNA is TGTGCCATCAGTGAGTCAAATTACAATGAGCAGTACTTC.

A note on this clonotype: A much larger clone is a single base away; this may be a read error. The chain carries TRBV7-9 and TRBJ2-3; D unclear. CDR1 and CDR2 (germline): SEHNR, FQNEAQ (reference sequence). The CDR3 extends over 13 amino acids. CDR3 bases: TGTGCCAGCAATTGGAGAACTACAGATACGCGGTATTTT. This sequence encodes CASNWRTTDTRYF.

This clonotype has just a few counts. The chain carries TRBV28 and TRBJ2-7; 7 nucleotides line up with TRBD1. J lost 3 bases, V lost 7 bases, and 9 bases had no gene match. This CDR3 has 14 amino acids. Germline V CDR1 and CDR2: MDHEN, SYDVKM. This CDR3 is CASTISQGVYEQYF. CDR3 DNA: TGTGCCAGCACTATTTCTCAGGGGGTCTACGAGCAGTACTTC. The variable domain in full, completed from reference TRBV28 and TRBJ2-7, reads DVKVTQSSRYLVKRTGEKVFLECVQDMDHENMFWYRQDPGLGLRLIYFSYDVKMKEKGDIPEGYSVSREKKERFSLILESASTNQTSMYLCASTISQGVYEQYFGPGTRLTVT.

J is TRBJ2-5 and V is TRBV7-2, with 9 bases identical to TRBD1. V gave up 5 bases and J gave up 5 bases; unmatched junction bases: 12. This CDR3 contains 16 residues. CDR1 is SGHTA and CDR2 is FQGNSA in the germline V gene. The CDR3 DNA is TGTGCCAGCAGCCTTACGTCGGGACAGGGCGGGGAGACCCAGTACTTC. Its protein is CASSLTSGQGGETQYF.

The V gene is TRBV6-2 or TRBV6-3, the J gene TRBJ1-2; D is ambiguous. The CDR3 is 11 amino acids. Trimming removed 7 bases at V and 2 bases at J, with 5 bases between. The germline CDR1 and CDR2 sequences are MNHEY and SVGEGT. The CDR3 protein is CASMENYGYTF. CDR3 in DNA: TGTGCCAGCATGGAGAACTATGGCTACACCTTC.

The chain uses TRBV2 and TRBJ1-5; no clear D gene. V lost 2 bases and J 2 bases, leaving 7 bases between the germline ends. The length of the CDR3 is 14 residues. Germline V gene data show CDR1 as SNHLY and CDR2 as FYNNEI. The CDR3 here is CASSETRGNQPQHF. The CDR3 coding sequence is TGTGCCAGCAGTGAAACGAGGGGCAATCAGCCCCAGCATTTT. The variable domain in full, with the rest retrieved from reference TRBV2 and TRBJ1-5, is EPEVTQTPSHQVTQMGQEVILRCVPISNHLYFYWYRQILGQKVEFLVSFYNNEISEKSEIFDDQFSVERPDGSNFTLKIRSTKLEDSAMYFCASSETRGNQPQHFGDGTRLSIL.

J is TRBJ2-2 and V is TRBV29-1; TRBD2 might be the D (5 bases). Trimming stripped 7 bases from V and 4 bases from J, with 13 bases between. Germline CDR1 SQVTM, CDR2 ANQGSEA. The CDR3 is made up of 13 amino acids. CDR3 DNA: TGCAGCGGTGGGGAGATAGGCACCGGGGAGCTGTTTTTT. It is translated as CSGGEIGTGELFF.

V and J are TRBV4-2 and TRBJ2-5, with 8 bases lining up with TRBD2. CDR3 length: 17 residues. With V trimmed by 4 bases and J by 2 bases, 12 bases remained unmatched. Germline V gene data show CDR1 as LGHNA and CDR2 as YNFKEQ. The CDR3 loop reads CASSPNKRPGGQETQYF. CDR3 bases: TGTGCCAGCAGCCCCAACAAAAGGCCGGGGGGGCAAGAGACCCAGTACTTC.

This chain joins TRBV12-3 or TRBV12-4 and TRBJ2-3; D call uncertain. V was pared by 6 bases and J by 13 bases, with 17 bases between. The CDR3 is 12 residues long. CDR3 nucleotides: TGTGCCAGCAGATTGTTAGCAGATGTGGAGTATTTT. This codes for CASRLLADVEYF.

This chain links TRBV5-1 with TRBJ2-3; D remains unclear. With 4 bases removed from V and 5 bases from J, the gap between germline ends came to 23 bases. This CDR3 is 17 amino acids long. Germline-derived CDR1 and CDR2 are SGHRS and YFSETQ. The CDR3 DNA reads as TGCGCCAGCAGCACTGGGCCGACTGGCGGTCTAGGAGATACGCAGTATTTT. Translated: CASSTGPTGGLGDTQYF.

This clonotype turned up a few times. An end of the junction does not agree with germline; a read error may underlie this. In DNA, the CDR3 is TGCAGCGTCGAAGGGGGGGGAAGCTCCTACAATGAGCAGTTCTTC. Amino acid sequence: CSVEGGGSSYNEQFF. The genes are TRBV29-1 and TRBJ2-1, with D possibly matching TRBD2 (7 bases). The CDR3 is 15 amino acids. Germline assignment: CDR1 SQVTM and CDR2 ANQGSEA.

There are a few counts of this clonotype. The CDR3 DNA follows: TGTGCCAGCAGTTACACATTTAGCGGGAGTTACAATGAGCAGTTCTTC. Translating it yields CASSYTFSGSYNEQFF. This chain connects TRBV6-6 to TRBJ2-1; TRBD2 matches at 9 bases. V lost 2 bases to trimming and J lost 4 bases; unmatched junction nucleotides: 6. This CDR3 contains 16 residues. Germline CDR1 MNHNY, CDR2 SVGAGI (reference sequence).